A selection of T cell receptor beta chains follows, all from one sample in a study of beta chain features in type 1 diabetes. TCRdb's copy holds only in-frame clones and misses some; the assay was immunoSEQ multiplex PCR. The data hold roughly 100,000 clones, with over 25% observed a single time. The sequenced sample consisted of central memory CD4+ T cells from blood. The receptors were sampled from a woman between 18 and 30 years old with type 1 diabetes. Each CDR3 is given with its conserved first and last residue. The D gene is left open where the match is weak. Only part of the rows carry a size: once, few, many, or a class if the clone is expanded.

clone_size,d_call,v_call,j_call,cdr3_nt,cdr3_aa
NA,NA,TRBV29-1,TRBJ2-3,TGCAGCGTTACACCCTCCACAGATACGCAGTATTTT,CSVTPSTDTQYF
few,NA,TRBV19,TRBJ1-2,TGTGCCAGTAGTGAGGCGGTCTATGGCTACACCTTC,CASSEAVYGYTF
few,TRBD2,TRBV4-1,TRBJ2-1,TGCGCCAGCAGCCACCTGGGACTAGCGGGAGGTCCCTCCTCCTACAATGAGCAGTTCTTC,CASSHLGLAGGPSSYNEQFF
NA,NA,TRBV28,TRBJ1-1,TGTGCCAGCAGTTTTCGGGAAGGAGGGGTAGCTTTCTTT,CASSFREGGVAFF
NA,NA,TRBV11-2,TRBJ1-1,TGTGCCAGCAGCAACGATGTGGGCCGGGGAGCTTTCTTT,CASSNDVGRGAFF
few,TRBD1,TRBV5-5,TRBJ1-5,TGTGCCAGCAGCAAGAGAGGACAGGGGGAAGGTCAGCCCCAGCATTTT,CASSKRGQGEGQPQHF
NA,NA,TRBV5-1,TRBJ1-3,TGCGCCAGCAGCTACGGGACGGGGCAGGGGTTTTCTGGAAACACCATATATTTT,CASSYGTGQGFSGNTIYF
few,TRBD2,TRBV7-9,TRBJ2-3,TGTGCCAGCAGCGGACGTATTAGCGGGAGCGGGTCAGATACGCAGTATTTT,CASSGRISGSGSDTQYF
few,TRBD2,TRBV4-2,TRBJ2-1,TGTGCCAGCAGCCAAGAAAGCGGGAGGGGGTTTGAGCAGTTCTTC,CASSQESGRGFEQFF
NA,NA,TRBV2,TRBJ2-2,TGTGCCAGCAGTGGAGGCCAGAACACCGGGGAGCTGTTTTTT,CASSGGQNTGELFF
NA,TRBD2,TRBV5-1,TRBJ2-1,TGCGCCAGCAGCGTGCCCTTAGCGGGAAGTAGTGGTGAGCAGTTCTTC,CASSVPLAGSSGEQFF
NA,NA,TRBV11-3,TRBJ2-7,TGTGCCAGCAGCTTTCGCGGCTCCTACGAGCAGTACTTC,CASSFRGSYEQYF
NA,NA,TRBV19,TRBJ2-7,TGTGCCAGCGATAACAGGGACGGTGATGGGATCTACGAGCAGTACTTC,CASDNRDGDGIYEQYF
NA,NA,TRBV19,TRBJ2-1,TGTGCCAGTAGTCTACAGGGGTCACTAGCCAATGAGCAGTTCTTC,CASSLQGSLANEQFF
NA,TRBD1,TRBV25-1,TRBJ2-3,TGTGCCAGCAGTGCCCCCCGACAGGGGAGTAGTTCAGATACGCAGTATTTT,CASSAPRQGSSSDTQYF
NA,NA,TRBV6-1,TRBJ2-7,TGTGCCAGCAGTGGGACAGTGGGGATCTACGAGCAGTACTTC,CASSGTVGIYEQYF
few,NA,TRBV2,TRBJ1-4,TGTGCCAGCAGTGAAGGGACAGCTTCGGTTAAACTGTTTTTT,CASSEGTASVKLFF
few,NA,TRBV5-6,TRBJ2-1,TGTGCCAGCAGCTTTGAACATTATGAGCAGTTCTTC,CASSFEHYEQFF
NA,TRBD1,TRBV19,TRBJ2-2,TGTGCCAGTAGGTGGGACAGATTGAACACCGGGGAGCTGTTTTTT,CASRWDRLNTGELFF
NA,TRBD1,TRBV19,TRBJ1-5,TGTGCCAGTAGTCCCGGACAGGGTAGAGGCAATCAGCCCCAGCATTTT,CASSPGQGRGNQPQHF
NA,TRBD1,TRBV5-1,TRBJ1-2,TGCGCCAGCAGCTTGGGGCCCGGGACAGGGCGAATCAGCGGCTACACCTTC,CASSLGPGTGRISGYTF
few,TRBD2,TRBV4-2,TRBJ2-6,TGTGCCAGCAGCCAAGACTTAGCGGGAGGGGTTGGGGCCAACGTCCTGACTTTC,CASSQDLAGGVGANVLTF
NA,TRBD1,TRBV7-2,TRBJ2-1,TGTGCCAGCAGCTTAGTACAGGGGTCTTACAATGAGCAGTTCTTC,CASSLVQGSYNEQFF
once,TRBD2,TRBV4-2,TRBJ2-1,TGTGCCAGCAGCCAAGATGTGACTAGCGGGAGGGTAGGAGACAATGAGCAGTTCTTC,CASSQDVTSGRVGDNEQFF
NA,NA,TRBV18,TRBJ2-2,TGTGCCAGCCAGGACAGTAACACCGGGGAGCTGTTTTTT,CASQDSNTGELFF
few,TRBD2,TRBV5-1,TRBJ2-1,TGCGCCAGCAGCTTGCCCCTTCCTAGCGGGATAGTAGGGGCCCATGAGCAGTTCTTC,CASSLPLPSGIVGAHEQFF
NA,TRBD2,TRBV28,TRBJ2-3,TGTGCCAGCAGTTTCCAAGGACTAGCGGGAGGCACGCAGTATTTT,CASSFQGLAGGTQYF
NA,NA,TRBV7-9,TRBJ1-2,TGTGCCAGCAGGGGAGAAACAGTCTATGGCTACACCTTC,CASRGETVYGYTF
NA,NA,TRBV2,TRBJ1-5,TGTGCCAGCAGCTTAAGCAATCAGCCCCAGCATTTT,CASSLSNQPQHF
few,TRBD1,TRBV5-1,TRBJ1-4,TGCGCCAGCAGCTTGAGGGACAGCCTTAATGAAAAACTGTTTTTT,CASSLRDSLNEKLFF
NA,NA,TRBV4-3,TRBJ1-2,TGCGCCAGCAGCCAAGCGGGGGGGGATGGCTACACCTTC,CASSQAGGDGYTF
few,NA,TRBV19,TRBJ2-2,TGTGCCAGTAGTTTGTGGAGGGCGGTCGCGAACACCGGGGAGCTGTTTTTT,CASSLWRAVANTGELFF
few,TRBD1,TRBV5-4,TRBJ2-3,TGTGCCAGCAGCTTGGCAGGGGGACGCACAGATACGCAGTATTTT,CASSLAGGRTDTQYF
NA,NA,TRBV4-2,TRBJ2-1,TGTGCCAGCAGCCAATCCGCTCAGGGACAAAAATACAATGAGCAGTTCTTC,CASSQSAQGQKYNEQFF
NA,TRBD2,TRBV2,TRBJ2-5,TGTGCCAGCGGGGAGGGGACCCAGTACTTC,CASGEGTQYF
NA,NA,TRBV5-1,TRBJ1-2,TGCGCCAGCAGCTTAATGGACCCAACGAGGGAGGGCTACACCTTC,CASSLMDPTREGYTF
many,NA,TRBV7-9,TRBJ2-3,TGTGCCAGCAGCCGCCCCGAAGCGGCAGATACGCAGTATTTT,CASSRPEAADTQYF
NA,NA,TRBV6-5,TRBJ2-7,TGTGCCAGCAGTTACTCGATAGCGTTCTCCTACGAGCAGTACTTC,CASSYSIAFSYEQYF
NA,TRBD1,TRBV28,TRBJ2-1,TGTGCCAGCTGGGCTAGGGACAGCAACAATGAGCAGTTCTTC,CASWARDSNNEQFF
NA,NA,TRBV6-5,TRBJ2-3,TGTGCCAGCAGTTACCTGACTAGCACAGATACGCAGTATTTT,CASSYLTSTDTQYF
few,TRBD2,TRBV5-4,TRBJ2-2,TGTGCCAGCAGCCCCGGACTAGCGGGAGTTTTAGGGGAGCTGTTTTTT,CASSPGLAGVLGELFF
NA,TRBD1,TRBV5-4,TRBJ2-7,TGTGCCAGCAGCCGAGGACAGGGGTCCTCCTACGAGCAGTACTTC,CASSRGQGSSYEQYF
once,TRBD1,TRBV5-1,TRBJ1-2,TGCGCCAGCAGCTCACAGGGGAACGGCTACACCTTC,CASSSQGNGYTF
few,NA,TRBV10-3,TRBJ1-1,TGTGCCATCAGGAACCCGGGGGGCGGCACTGAAGCTTTCTTT,CAIRNPGGGTEAFF
few,TRBD2,TRBV4-3,TRBJ2-1,TGCGCCAGCAGCCAACCTAGCGGGAGTGGGGATGAGCAGTTCTTC,CASSQPSGSGDEQFF